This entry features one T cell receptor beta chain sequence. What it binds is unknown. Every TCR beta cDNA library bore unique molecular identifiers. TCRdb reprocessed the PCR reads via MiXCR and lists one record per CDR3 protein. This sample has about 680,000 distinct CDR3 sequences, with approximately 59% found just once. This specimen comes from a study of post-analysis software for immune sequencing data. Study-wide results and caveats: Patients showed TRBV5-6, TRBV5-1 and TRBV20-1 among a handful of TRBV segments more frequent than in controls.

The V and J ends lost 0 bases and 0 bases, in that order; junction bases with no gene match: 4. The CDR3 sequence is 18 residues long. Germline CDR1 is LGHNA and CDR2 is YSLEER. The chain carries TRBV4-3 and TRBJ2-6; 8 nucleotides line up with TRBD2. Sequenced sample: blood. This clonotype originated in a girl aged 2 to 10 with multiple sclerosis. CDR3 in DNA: TGCGCCAGCAGCCAAGACCGGGGGGGTCTCTCTGGGGCCAACGTCCTGACTTTC. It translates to CASSQDRGGLSGANVLTF.